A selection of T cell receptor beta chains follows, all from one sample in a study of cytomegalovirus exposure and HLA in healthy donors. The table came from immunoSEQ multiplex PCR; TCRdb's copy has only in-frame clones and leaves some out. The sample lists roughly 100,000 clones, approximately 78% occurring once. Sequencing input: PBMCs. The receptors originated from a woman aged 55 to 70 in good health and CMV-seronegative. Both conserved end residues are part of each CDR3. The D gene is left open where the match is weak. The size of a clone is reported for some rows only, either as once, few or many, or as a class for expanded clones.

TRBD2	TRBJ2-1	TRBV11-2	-	TGTGCCAGCAGCTTTAGCGGGGGCCCTCTCGATGAGCAGTTCTTC	CASSFSGGPLDEQFF
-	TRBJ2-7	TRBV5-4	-	TGTGCCAGCAGCTTCACAGGGTTAAGCTCCTACGGGCAGTACTTC	CASSFTGLSSYGQYF
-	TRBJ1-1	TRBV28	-	TGTGCCAGCAGTTTGCTAGACACTGAAGCTTTCTTT	CASSLLDTEAFF
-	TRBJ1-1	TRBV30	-	TGTGCCTGGAAAACGGGGTCGAACACTGAAGCTTTCTTT	CAWKTGSNTEAFF
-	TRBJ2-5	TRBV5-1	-	TGCGCCAGCAGCGGTACGTGGGGGGGCTACTACCAAGAGACCCAGTACTTC	CASSGTWGGYYQETQYF
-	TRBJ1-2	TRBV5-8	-	TGTGCCAGCGAAGGTAACAGTTACCTGAATGGCTACACCTTC	CASEGNSYLNGYTF
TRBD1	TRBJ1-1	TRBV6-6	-	TGTGCCAGCAGCCAAGAAATTAACAGGGGGTGGACTGAAGCTTTCTTT	CASSQEINRGWTEAFF
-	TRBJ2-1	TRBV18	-	TGTGCCAGCTCAGTACAGGGTTCCCACAATGAGCAGTTCTTC	CASSVQGSHNEQFF
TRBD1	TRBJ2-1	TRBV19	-	TGTGCCAGTAGAGGGTCAGACAGGGCCTATGAGCAGTTCTTC	CASRGSDRAYEQFF
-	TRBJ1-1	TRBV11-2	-	TGTGCCAGCAGCTTATTTCCCCAGACTGAAGCTTTCTTT	CASSLFPQTEAFF
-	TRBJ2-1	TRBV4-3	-	TGCGCCAGCAGCCAGCTTTCCTTCGTTAGAAATGAGCAGTTCTTC	CASSQLSFVRNEQFF
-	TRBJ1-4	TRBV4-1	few	TGCGCCAGCAGCCAAGAGTACGGGGGGCTTGATGAAAAACTGTTTTTT	CASSQEYGGLDEKLFF
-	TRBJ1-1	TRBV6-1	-	TGTGCCAGCAGTGAACCAGGGTACAAAGGCGAAGCTTTCTTT	CASSEPGYKGEAFF
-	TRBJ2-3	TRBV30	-	TGTGCCTGCCGGGGTTCTGCAGATACGCAGTATTTT	CACRGSADTQYF
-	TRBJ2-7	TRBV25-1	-	TGTGCCAGCATTCCCCCACTTTTTCTGGAGGGGACCTACGAGCAGTACTTC	CASIPPLFLEGTYEQYF
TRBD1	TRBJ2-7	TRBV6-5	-	TGTGCCAGCAGTTACTCGGGACAGCCGAGCTCCTACGAGCAGTACTTC	CASSYSGQPSSYEQYF
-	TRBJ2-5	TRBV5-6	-	TGTGCCAGCAGCTTGGTTGGACATCAAGAGACCCAGTACTTC	CASSLVGHQETQYF
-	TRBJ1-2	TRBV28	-	TGTGCCAGCAGTCGCGGGGGGTCTCGCTATGGCTACACCTTC	CASSRGGSRYGYTF
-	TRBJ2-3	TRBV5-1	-	TGCGCCAGCAGCATACCAGGGACAGATACGCAGTATTTT	CASSIPGTDTQYF
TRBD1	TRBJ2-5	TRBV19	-	TGTGCCACTACCGGGACAGGGATCCAAGAGACCCAGTACTTC	CATTGTGIQETQYF
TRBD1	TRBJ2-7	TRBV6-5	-	TGTGCCAGCAGTTACTCCCCCGGGACAGGGAACGAGCAGTACTTC	CASSYSPGTGNEQYF
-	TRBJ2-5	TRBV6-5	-	TGTGCCAGCAGTTACTCGGGTCCAGGGCCAGAGACCCAGTACTTC	CASSYSGPGPETQYF
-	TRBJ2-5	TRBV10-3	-	TGTGCCGTCAGTAAAGAAAGCGAGACCCAGTACTTC	CAVSKESETQYF